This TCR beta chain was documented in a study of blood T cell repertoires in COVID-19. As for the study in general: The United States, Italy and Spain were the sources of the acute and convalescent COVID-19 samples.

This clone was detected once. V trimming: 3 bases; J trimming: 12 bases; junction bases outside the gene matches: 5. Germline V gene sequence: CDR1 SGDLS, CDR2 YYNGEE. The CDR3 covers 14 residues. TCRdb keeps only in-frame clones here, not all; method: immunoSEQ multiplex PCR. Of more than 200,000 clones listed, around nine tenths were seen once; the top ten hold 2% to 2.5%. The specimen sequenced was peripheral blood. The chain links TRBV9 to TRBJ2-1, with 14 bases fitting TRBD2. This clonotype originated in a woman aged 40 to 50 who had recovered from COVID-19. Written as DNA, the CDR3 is TGTGCCAGCAGCGCGGGGACTAGCGGGAGTGTGCAGTTCTTC. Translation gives CASSAGTSGSVQFF. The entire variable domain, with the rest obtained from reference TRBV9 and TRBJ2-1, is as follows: DSGVTQTPKHLITATGQRVTLRCSPRSGDLSVYWYQQSLDQGLQFLIQYYNGEERAKGNILERFSAQQFPDLHSELNLSSLELGDSALYFCASSAGTSGSVQFFGPGTRLTVL.